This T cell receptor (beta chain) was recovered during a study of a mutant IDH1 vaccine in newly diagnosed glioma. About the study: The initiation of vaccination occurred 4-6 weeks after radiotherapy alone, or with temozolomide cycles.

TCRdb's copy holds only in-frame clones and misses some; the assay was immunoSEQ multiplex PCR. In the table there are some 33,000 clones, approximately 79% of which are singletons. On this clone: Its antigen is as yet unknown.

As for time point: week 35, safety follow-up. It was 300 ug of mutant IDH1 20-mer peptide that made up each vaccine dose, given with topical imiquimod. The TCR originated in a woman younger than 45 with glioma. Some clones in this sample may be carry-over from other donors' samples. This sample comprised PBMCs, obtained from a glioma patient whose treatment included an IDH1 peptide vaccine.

This CDR3 reads CASSLASGGEAFF. The DNA of the CDR3 is TGTGCCAGCAGCTTAGCTTCAGGGGGTGAAGCTTTCTTT. The J gene is TRBJ1-1, the V gene TRBV11-3; 7 bases are a match to TRBD1. The CDR3 sequence is 13 residues long. CDR1 and CDR2 from the germline V gene are SGHNT and YENEEA. Unmatched junction bases numbered 3, after V lost 1 base and J lost 7 bases.